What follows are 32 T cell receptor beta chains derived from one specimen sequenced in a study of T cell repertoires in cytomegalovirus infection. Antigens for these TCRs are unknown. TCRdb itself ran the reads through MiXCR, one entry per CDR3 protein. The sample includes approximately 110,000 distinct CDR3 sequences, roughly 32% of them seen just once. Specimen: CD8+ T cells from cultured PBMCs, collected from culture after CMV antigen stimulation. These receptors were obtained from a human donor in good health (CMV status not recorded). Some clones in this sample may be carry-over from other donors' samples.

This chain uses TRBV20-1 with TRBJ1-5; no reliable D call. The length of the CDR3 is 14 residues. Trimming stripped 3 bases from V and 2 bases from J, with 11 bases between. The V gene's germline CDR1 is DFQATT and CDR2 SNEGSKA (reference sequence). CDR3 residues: CSASDISGNQPQHF. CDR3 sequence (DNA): TGCAGTGCTAGTGATATAAGTGGCAATCAGCCCCAGCATTTT.

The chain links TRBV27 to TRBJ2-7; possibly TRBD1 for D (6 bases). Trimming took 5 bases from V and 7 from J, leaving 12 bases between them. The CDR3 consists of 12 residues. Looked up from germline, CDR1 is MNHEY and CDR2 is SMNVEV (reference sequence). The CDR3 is CASSHATGEQYF. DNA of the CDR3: TGTGCCAGCAGTCACGCCACAGGGGAGCAGTACTTC.

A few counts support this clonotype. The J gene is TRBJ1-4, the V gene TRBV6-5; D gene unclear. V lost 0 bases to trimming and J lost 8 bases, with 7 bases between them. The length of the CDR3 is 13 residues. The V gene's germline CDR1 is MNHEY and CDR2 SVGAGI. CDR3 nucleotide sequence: TGTGCCAGCAGTTACTCGTCGTCGGAAAAACTGTTTTTT. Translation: CASSYSSSEKLFF.

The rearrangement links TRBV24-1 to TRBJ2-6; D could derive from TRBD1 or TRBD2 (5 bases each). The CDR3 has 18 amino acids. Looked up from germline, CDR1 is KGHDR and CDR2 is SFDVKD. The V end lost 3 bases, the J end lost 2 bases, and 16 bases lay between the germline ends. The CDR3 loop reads CATSDGPGLGPGANVLTF. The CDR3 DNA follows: TGTGCCACCAGTGATGGGCCCGGGTTGGGACCTGGGGCCAACGTCCTGACTTTC.

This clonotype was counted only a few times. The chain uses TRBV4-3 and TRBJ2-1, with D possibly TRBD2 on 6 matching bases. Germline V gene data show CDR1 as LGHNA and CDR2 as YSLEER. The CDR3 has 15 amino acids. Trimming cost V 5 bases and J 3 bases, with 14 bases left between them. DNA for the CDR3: TGCGCCAGCAGCTTAGCGGAGTCTGTCTACAATGAGCAGTTCTTC. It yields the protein CASSLAESVYNEQFF.

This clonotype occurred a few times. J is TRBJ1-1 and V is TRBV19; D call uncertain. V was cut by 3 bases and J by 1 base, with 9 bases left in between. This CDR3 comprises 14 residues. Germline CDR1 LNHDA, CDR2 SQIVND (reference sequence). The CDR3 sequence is CASSIWYQNTEAFF. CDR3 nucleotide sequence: TGTGCCAGTAGTATTTGGTACCAGAACACTGAAGCTTTCTTT.

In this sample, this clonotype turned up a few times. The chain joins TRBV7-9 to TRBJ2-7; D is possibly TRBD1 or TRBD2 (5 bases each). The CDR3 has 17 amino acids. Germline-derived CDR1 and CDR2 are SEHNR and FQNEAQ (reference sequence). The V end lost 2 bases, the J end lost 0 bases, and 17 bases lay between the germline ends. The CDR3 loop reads CASSLSRGRGSSYEQYF. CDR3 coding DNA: TGTGCCAGCAGCTTAAGTCGGGGAAGGGGCAGCTCCTACGAGCAGTACTTC.

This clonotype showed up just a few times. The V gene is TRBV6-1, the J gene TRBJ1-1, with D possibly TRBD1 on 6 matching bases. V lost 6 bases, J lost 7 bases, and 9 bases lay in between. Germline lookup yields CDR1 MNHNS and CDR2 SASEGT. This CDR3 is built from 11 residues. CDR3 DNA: TGTGCCAGCAGGGAGGACAGTGAAGCTTTCTTT. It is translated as CASREDSEAFF.

The CDR3 sequence is CASSGGLAGEGRGNEQFF. Written as DNA, the CDR3 is TGTGCCAGCAGTGGGGGACTAGCGGGGGAAGGACGGGGCAATGAGCAGTTCTTC. The V call is TRBV25-1, the J call TRBJ2-1; 14 positions agree with TRBD2. Germline CDR1 and CDR2: MGHDK and SYGVNS. This CDR3 has 18 amino acids. The trim removed 4 bases at V and 6 bases at J, leaving 11 bases unmatched.

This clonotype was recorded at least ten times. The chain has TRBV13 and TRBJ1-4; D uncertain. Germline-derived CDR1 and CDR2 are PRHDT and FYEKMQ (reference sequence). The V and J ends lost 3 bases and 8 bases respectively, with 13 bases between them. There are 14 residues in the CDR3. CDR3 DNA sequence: TGTGCCAGCAGCTTCTTGGAGGCGGGGGAAAAACTGTTTTTT. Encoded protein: CASSFLEAGEKLFF. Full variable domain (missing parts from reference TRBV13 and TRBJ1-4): AAGVIQSPRHLIKEKRETATLKCYPIPRHDTVYWYQQGPGQDPQFLISFYEKMQSDKGSIPDRFSAQQFSDYHSELNMSSLELGDSALYFCASSFLEAGEKLFFGSGTQLSVL.

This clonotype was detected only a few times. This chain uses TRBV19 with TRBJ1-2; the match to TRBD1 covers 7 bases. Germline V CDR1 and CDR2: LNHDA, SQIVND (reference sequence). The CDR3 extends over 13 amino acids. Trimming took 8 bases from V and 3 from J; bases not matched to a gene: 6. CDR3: CASSGGFYYGYTF. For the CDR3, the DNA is TGTGCCAGTTCAGGGGGATTTTACTATGGCTACACCTTC.

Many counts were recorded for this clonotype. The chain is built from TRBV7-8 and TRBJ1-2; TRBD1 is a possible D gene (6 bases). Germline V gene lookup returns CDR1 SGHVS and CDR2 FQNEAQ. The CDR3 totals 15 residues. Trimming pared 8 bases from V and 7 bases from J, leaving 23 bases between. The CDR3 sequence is CASANPRGGGGGYTF. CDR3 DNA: TGTGCCAGCGCAAACCCCCGTGGGGGGGGCGGTGGCTACACCTTC. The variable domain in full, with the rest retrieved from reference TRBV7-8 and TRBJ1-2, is GAGVSQSPRYKVAKRGQDVALRCDPISGHVSLFWYQQALGQGPEFLTYFQNEAQLDKSGLPSDRFFAERPEGSVSTLKIQRTQQEDSAVYLCASANPRGGGGGYTFGSGTRLTVV.

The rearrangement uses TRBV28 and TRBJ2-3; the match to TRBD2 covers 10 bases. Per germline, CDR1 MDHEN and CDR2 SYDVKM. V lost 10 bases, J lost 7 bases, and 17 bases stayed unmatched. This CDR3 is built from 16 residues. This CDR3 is CANSLILAGEGNTQYF. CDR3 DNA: TGTGCCAACAGCCTCATCCTAGCGGGGGAGGGAAATACGCAGTATTTT. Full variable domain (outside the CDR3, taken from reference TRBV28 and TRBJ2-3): DVKVTQSSRYLVKRTGEKVFLECVQDMDHENMFWYRQDPGLGLRLIYFSYDVKMKEKGDIPEGYSVSREKKERFSLILESASTNQTSMYLCANSLILAGEGNTQYFGPGTRLTVL.

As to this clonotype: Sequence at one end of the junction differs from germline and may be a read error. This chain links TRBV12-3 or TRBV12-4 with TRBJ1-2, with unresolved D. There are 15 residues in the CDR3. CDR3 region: CANSLDPEALLGYTF. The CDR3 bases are TGTGCCAACAGTCTGGACCCCGAGGCCCTTTTGGGCTACACCTTC.

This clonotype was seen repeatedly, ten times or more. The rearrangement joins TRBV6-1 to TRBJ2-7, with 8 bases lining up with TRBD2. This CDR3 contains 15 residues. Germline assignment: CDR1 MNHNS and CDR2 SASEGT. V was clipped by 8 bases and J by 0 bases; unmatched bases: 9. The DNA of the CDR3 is TGTGCCAGCCGTAGTAAGCGGGGGAGCTCCTACGAGCAGTACTTC. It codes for CASRSKRGSSYEQYF.

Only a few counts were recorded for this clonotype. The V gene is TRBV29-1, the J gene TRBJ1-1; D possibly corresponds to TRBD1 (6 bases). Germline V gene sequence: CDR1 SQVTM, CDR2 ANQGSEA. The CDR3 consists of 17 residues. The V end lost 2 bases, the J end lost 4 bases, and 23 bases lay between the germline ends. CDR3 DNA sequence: TGCAGCGTTGAAATGGCGGGGGGCAGGAATTCGTTCACTGAAGCTTTCTTT. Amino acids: CSVEMAGGRNSFTEAFF.

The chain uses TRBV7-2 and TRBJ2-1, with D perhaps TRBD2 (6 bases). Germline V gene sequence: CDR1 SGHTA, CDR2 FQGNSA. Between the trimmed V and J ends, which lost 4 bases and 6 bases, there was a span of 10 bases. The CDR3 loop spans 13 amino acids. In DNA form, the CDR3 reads TGTGCCAGCAGCTACATGGGGGGCAATGAGCAGTTCTTC. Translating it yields CASSYMGGNEQFF.

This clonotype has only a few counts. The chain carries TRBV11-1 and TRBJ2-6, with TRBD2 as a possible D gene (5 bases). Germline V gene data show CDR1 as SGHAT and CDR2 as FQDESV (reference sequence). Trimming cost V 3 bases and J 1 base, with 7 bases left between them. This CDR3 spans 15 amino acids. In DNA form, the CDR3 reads TGTGCCAGCAGCTTCGACTATTCTGGGGCCAACGTCCTGACTTTC. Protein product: CASSFDYSGANVLTF.

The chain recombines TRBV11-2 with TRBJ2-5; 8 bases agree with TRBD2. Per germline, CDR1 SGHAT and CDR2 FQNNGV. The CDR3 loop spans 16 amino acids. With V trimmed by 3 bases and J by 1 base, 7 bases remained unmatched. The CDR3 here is CASSLNAGGPQETQYF. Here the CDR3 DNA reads TGTGCCAGCAGCTTGAACGCGGGGGGTCCCCAAGAGACCCAGTACTTC.

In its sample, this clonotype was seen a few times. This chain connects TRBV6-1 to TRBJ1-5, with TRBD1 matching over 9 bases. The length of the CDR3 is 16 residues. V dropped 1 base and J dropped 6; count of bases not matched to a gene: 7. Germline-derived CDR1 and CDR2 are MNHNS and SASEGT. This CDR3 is CASSEETGGGSQPQHF. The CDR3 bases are TGTGCCAGCAGTGAAGAGACAGGGGGGGGTAGTCAGCCCCAGCATTTT.

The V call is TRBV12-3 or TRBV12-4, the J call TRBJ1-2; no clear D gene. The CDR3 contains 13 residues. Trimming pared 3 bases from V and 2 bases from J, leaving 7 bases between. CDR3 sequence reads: CASSFMSNYGYTF. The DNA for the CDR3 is TGTGCCAGCAGTTTCATGTCCAACTATGGCTACACCTTC.

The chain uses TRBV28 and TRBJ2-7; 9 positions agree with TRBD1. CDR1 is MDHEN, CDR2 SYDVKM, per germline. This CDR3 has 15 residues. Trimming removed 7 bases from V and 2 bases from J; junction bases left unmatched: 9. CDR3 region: CASTPGQGRPYEQYF. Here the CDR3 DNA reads TGTGCCAGCACCCCGGGACAGGGACGACCCTACGAGCAGTACTTC. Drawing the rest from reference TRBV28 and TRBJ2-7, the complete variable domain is DVKVTQSSRYLVKRTGEKVFLECVQDMDHENMFWYRQDPGLGLRLIYFSYDVKMKEKGDIPEGYSVSREKKERFSLILESASTNQTSMYLCASTPGQGRPYEQYFGPGTRLTVT.

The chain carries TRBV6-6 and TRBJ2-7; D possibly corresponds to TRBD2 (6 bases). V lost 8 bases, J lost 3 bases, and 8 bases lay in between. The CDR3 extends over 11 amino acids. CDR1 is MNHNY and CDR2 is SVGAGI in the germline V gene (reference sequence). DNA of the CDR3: TGTGCCAGCGCGGGGAGCTACGAGCAGTACTTC. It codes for CASAGSYEQYF.

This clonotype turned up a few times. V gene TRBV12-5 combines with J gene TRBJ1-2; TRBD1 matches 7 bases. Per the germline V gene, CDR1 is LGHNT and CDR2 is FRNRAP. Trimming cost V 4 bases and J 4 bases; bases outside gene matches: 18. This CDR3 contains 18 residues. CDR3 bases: TGTGCTAGTGGTTCCGGCGTCGGACAGGAACTTTTCGGCTATGGCTACACCTTC. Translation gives CASGSGVGQELFGYGYTF.

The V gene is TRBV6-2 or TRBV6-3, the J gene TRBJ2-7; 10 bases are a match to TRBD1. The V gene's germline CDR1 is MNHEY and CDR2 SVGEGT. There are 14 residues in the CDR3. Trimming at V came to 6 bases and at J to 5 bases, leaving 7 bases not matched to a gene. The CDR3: CASSRQGAWDEQYF. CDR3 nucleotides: TGTGCCAGCAGCAGACAGGGGGCATGGGACGAGCAGTACTTC.

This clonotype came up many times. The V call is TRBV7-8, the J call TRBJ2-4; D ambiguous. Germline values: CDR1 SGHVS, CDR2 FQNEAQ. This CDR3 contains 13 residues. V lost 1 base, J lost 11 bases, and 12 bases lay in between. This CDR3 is CASSLVLRDVQYF. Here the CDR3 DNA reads TGTGCCAGCAGCTTAGTACTAAGGGATGTTCAGTACTTC.

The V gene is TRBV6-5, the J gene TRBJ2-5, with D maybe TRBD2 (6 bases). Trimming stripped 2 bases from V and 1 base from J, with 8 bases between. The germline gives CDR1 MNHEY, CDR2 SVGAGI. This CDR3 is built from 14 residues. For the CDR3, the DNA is TGTGCCAGCAGTTACACCGGGAGCCAAGAGACCCAGTACTTC. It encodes CASSYTGSQETQYF.

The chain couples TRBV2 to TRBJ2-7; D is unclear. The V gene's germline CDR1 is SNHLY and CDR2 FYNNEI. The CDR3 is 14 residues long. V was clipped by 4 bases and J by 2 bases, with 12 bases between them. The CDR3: CASSASSDAYEQYF. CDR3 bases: TGTGCCAGCAGTGCGAGCAGCGATGCCTACGAGCAGTACTTC.

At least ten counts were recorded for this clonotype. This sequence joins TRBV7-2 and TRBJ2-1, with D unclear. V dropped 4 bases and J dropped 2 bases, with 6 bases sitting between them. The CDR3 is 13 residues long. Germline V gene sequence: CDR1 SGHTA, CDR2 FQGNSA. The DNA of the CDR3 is TGTGCCAGCAGCTCGGCAGCCTACAATGAGCAGTTCTTC. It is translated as CASSSAAYNEQFF.

The CDR3 loop is CASSTYPGQGAGYTF. The DNA for the CDR3 is TGTGCCAGCAGCACCTACCCCGGACAGGGGGCTGGCTACACCTTC. V is TRBV7-4 and J is TRBJ1-2, with TRBD1 identical over 11 bases. Germline lookup yields CDR1 SGHVT and CDR2 SQSDAQ. The CDR3 sequence is 15 residues long. With 5 bases clipped from V and 7 bases from J, the junction kept 9 bases outside the gene matches.

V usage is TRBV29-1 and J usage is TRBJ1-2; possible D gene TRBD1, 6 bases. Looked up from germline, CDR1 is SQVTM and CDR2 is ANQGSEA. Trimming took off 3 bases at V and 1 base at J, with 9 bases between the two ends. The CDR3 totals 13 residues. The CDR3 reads CSVEDRLNYGYTF. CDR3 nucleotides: TGCAGCGTTGAGGACAGACTTAACTATGGCTACACCTTC.

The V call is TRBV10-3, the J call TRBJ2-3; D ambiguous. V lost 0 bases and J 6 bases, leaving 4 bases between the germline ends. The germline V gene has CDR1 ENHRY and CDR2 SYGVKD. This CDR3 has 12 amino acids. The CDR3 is CAISESGDTQYF. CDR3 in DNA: TGTGCCATCAGTGAGTCGGGTGATACGCAGTATTTT.